The 25 T cell receptor beta chains presented below share a single source sample, sequenced in a study of T cell responses to AZD1222 COVID-19 vaccine. Sequenced by immunoSEQ multiplex PCR; TCRdb stores in-frame clones only, minus some. In the table there are 85,000 to 100,000 clones, around nine tenths of which are singletons. Sequenced material: peripheral blood, taken 28 days after the second AZD1222 dose. The receptors here all came from an adult who received the AZD1222 COVID-19 vaccine.

This chain uses TRBV19 with TRBJ2-7, with a weak D call TRBD1 (6 bases). This CDR3 is 14 amino acids long. V lost 1 base and J lost 4, with 11 bases in between. Per the germline V gene, CDR1 is LNHDA and CDR2 is SQIVND (reference sequence). This CDR3 is CASSIAGVGYEQYF. CDR3 bases: TGTGCCAGTAGTATAGCAGGGGTTGGTTACGAGCAGTACTTC.

The rearrangement joins TRBV5-1 to TRBJ2-7; TRBD2 matches at 7 bases. The CDR3 loop spans 15 amino acids. Germline V gives CDR1 SGHRS, CDR2 YFSETQ. V lost 3 bases to trimming and J lost 2 bases; unmatched junction nucleotides: 8. The chain's CDR3 is CASSSLAGPTYEQYF. CDR3 DNA: TGCGCCAGCAGCTCCTTAGCGGGCCCGACCTACGAGCAGTACTTC.

This chain joins TRBV9 and TRBJ2-1; D possibly corresponds to TRBD2 (6 bases). V lost 4 bases to trimming and J lost 10 bases, with 15 bases between them. The germline gives CDR1 SGDLS, CDR2 YYNGEE. The CDR3 contains 13 residues. This CDR3 reads CASSLDSRGEQFF. CDR3 in DNA: TGTGCCAGCAGCCTTGACTCCCGGGGGGAGCAGTTCTTC.

The chain combines TRBV19 with TRBJ2-1; D is uncertain. Per the germline V gene, CDR1 is LNHDA and CDR2 is SQIVND (reference sequence). The CDR3 consists of 13 residues. V dropped 2 bases and J dropped 6 bases, with 8 bases sitting between them. The CDR3 is CASSIPSINEQFF. The CDR3 nucleotides are TGTGCCAGTAGTATACCCTCGATCAATGAGCAGTTCTTC.

The chain joins TRBV18 to TRBJ1-4, with TRBD1 identical over 8 bases. Germline V CDR1 and CDR2: KGHSH, LQKENI. With V trimmed by 5 bases and J by 6 bases, 8 bases remained unmatched. There are 15 residues in the CDR3. The CDR3 loop is CASSYSGGADEKLFF. DNA of the CDR3: TGTGCCAGCTCATACTCAGGGGGCGCAGATGAAAAACTGTTTTTT.

CDR3 in DNA: TGTGCCAGCAGCCCCCGACAGGGTTGGCAAGAGACCCAGTACTTC. Encoded protein: CASSPRQGWQETQYF. The chain couples TRBV9 to TRBJ2-5; 7 bases match TRBD1. J was trimmed by 2 bases and V by 4 bases; bases with no gene match: 8. CDR3 length: 15 amino acids. Germline V gene data show CDR1 as SGDLS and CDR2 as YYNGEE.

CDR3: CASSLTGEYGYTF. The CDR3 bases are TGTGCCAGCAGCTTAACAGGGGAATATGGCTACACCTTC. The chain is built from TRBV7-9 and TRBJ1-2, with 7 nucleotides matching TRBD1. V was pared by 2 bases and J by 5 bases, with 2 bases of the junction left unmatched. Germline V lookup: CDR1 SEHNR, CDR2 FQNEAQ (reference sequence). This CDR3 contains 13 residues. Together with reference TRBV7-9 and TRBJ1-2, the CDR3 gives the full variable domain: DTGVSQNPRHKITKRGQNVTFRCDPISEHNRLYWYRQTLGQGPEFLTYFQNEAQLEKSRLLSDRFSAERPKGSFSTLEIQRTEQGDSAMYLCASSLTGEYGYTFGSGTRLTVV.

The rearrangement uses TRBV19 and TRBJ2-3, with 7 positions matching TRBD1. V lost 5 bases and J lost 2; bases outside the gene matches: 7. CDR3 size: 15 residues. Germline V gene data show CDR1 as LNHDA and CDR2 as SQIVND (reference sequence). CDR3 region: CASSPWTGYTDTQYF. The CDR3 DNA is TGTGCCAGTAGTCCGTGGACAGGCTACACAGATACGCAGTATTTT.

The rearrangement links TRBV11-2 to TRBJ1-6; 8 bases align to TRBD1. V was pared by 5 bases and J by 6 bases, with 9 bases of the junction left unmatched. Germline-derived CDR1 and CDR2 are SGHAT and FQNNGV. This CDR3 is built from 16 residues. The CDR3 DNA sequence: TGTGCCAGCAGCCCCAACCTCGGACAGGGTAATTCACCCCTCCACTTT. Protein: CASSPNLGQGNSPLHF. The entire variable domain, with the rest obtained from reference TRBV11-2 and TRBJ1-6, is as follows: EAGVAQSPRYKIIEKRQSVAFWCNPISGHATLYWYQQILGQGPKLLIQFQNNGVVDDSQLPKDRFSAERLKGVDSTLKIQPAKLEDSAVYLCASSPNLGQGNSPLHFGNGTRLTVT.

The chain combines TRBV6-5 with TRBJ1-4; a weak D match, TRBD1 (5 bases). Germline-derived CDR1 and CDR2 are MNHEY and SVGAGI. This CDR3 has 14 residues. V lost 3 bases and J lost 5, with 10 bases in between. CDR3 region: CASSYGGENEKLFF. CDR3 nucleotide sequence: TGTGCCAGCAGTTATGGGGGGGAGAATGAAAAACTGTTTTTT.

The rearrangement links TRBV19 to TRBJ1-5, with D possibly being TRBD1 (6 bases). Trimming took off 3 bases at V and 3 bases at J, with 12 bases between the two ends. The germline V gene has CDR1 LNHDA and CDR2 SQIVND (reference sequence). This CDR3 has 15 amino acids. The CDR3 protein is CASSMAGHTNQPQHF. In nucleotides, the CDR3 is TGTGCCAGTAGTATGGCGGGACACACCAATCAGCCCCAGCATTTT.

The rearrangement uses TRBV7-2 and TRBJ1-2, with 8 bases aligning to TRBD1. The ends lost 5 bases at V and 8 bases at J; junction bases unmatched: 7. Germline V gene lookup returns CDR1 SGHTA and CDR2 FQGNSA. The length of the CDR3 is 13 residues. The CDR3 reads CASSLQGAEGYTF. CDR3 DNA: TGTGCCAGCAGCCTTCAGGGGGCAGAGGGCTACACCTTC.

In nucleotides, the CDR3 is TGTGCCAGCAGCTTGGAGGGACAGCGTTCCTACGAGCAGTACTTC. It yields the protein CASSLEGQRSYEQYF. The chain is built from TRBV5-4 and TRBJ2-7; TRBD1 matches 7 bases. Per the germline V gene, CDR1 is SGHNT and CDR2 is YYREEE (reference sequence). The CDR3 is 15 residues long. V dropped 0 bases and J dropped 1; count of bases not matched to a gene: 4.

V and J are TRBV7-9 and TRBJ1-1; D ambiguous. V shed 1 base and J shed 1 base, with 10 bases lying between them. The CDR3 totals 15 residues. Germline V lookup: CDR1 SEHNR, CDR2 FQNEAQ (reference sequence). CDR3 sequence (DNA): TGTGCCAGCAGCTTAGATTGGTTAGGGAACACTGAAGCTTTCTTT. Translated: CASSLDWLGNTEAFF.

The chain joins TRBV6-5 to TRBJ1-2; TRBD1 matches at 9 bases. The CDR3 spans 15 residues. Trimming at V came to 2 bases and at J to 3 bases, leaving 4 bases not matched to a gene. CDR1 is MNHEY and CDR2 is SVGAGI in the germline V gene. The CDR3 nucleotides read TGTGCCAGCAGTTACCGGGACAGGGATTACTATGGCTACACCTTC. It translates to CASSYRDRDYYGYTF.

The gene calls are TRBV9 and TRBJ1-2, with 9 bases fitting TRBD1. With V trimmed by 4 bases and J by 0 bases, 7 bases remained unmatched. The CDR3 extends over 16 amino acids. Germline values: CDR1 SGDLS, CDR2 YYNGEE. The CDR3 loop is CASSPDRGRSNYGYTF. The CDR3 DNA is TGTGCCAGCAGCCCCGACAGGGGGAGATCTAACTATGGCTACACCTTC.

V is TRBV15 and J is TRBJ2-1; maybe TRBD1 (5 bases). Trimming stripped 0 bases from V and 6 bases from J, with 9 bases between. The CDR3 extends over 14 amino acids. Germline assignment: CDR1 LNHNV and CDR2 YYDKDF (reference sequence). CDR3 protein: CATSRDPQGNEQFF. CDR3 nucleotides: TGTGCCACCAGCAGAGACCCGCAGGGCAATGAGCAGTTCTTC.

The rearrangement uses TRBV6-5 and TRBJ2-7, with a tentative D call TRBD2 (5 bases). CDR1 and CDR2 (germline): MNHEY, SVGAGI. The CDR3 is 13 amino acids. The V and J ends lost 7 bases and 6 bases respectively, with 16 bases between them. CDR3 bases: TGTGCCAGCAAGCCTCAACGGCGGGCCGAGCAGTACTTC. It yields the protein CASKPQRRAEQYF.

The chain couples TRBV19 to TRBJ1-1; maybe TRBD1 (6 bases). The CDR3 is 14 residues long. Looked up from germline, CDR1 is LNHDA and CDR2 is SQIVND (reference sequence). V lost 6 bases and J 5 bases, leaving 16 bases between the germline ends. As DNA, the CDR3 is TGTGCCAGTAGGCCGACAGGTCCAGGGACTGAAGCTTTCTTT. Translating it yields CASRPTGPGTEAFF.

The chain couples TRBV5-1 to TRBJ1-2; 10 bases line up with TRBD1. The junction had 9 bases not matched to a gene; V was cut back by 2 bases and J by 5 bases. The CDR3 covers 16 residues. Germline CDR1 SGHRS, CDR2 YFSETQ. The CDR3: CASSFRQGAFRYGYTF. The CDR3 DNA follows: TGCGCCAGCAGCTTCAGACAGGGGGCCTTTCGGTATGGCTACACCTTC.

J is TRBJ2-7 and V is TRBV6-5; 7 bases map to TRBD1. Trimming removed 7 bases from V and 0 bases from J; junction bases left unmatched: 6. The CDR3 length is 14 residues. Germline loops: CDR1 MNHEY, CDR2 SVGAGI. CDR3: CASTRGGGSYEQYF. CDR3 bases: TGTGCCAGCACCCGAGGGGGCGGCTCCTACGAGCAGTACTTC.

The chain links TRBV7-8 to TRBJ1-5; D not resolved. Germline lookup yields CDR1 SGHVS and CDR2 FQNEAQ. There are 12 residues in the CDR3. V lost 0 bases and J lost 4, with 1 base in between. The CDR3 nucleotides are TGTGCCAGCAGCTTAGCGAATCAGCCCCAGCATTTT. Amino acids: CASSLANQPQHF.

The count of this clone is one. This chain joins TRBV27 and TRBJ2-4; D is ambiguous. The CDR3 consists of 13 residues. Germline V lookup: CDR1 MNHEY, CDR2 SMNVEV (reference sequence). Trimming took off 0 bases at V and 5 bases at J, with 5 bases between the two ends. The CDR3 reads CASSLSAENIQYF. The CDR3 nucleotides are TGTGCCAGCAGTTTATCCGCTGAAAACATTCAGTACTTC.

This clone was observed a single time. The chain is built from TRBV19 and TRBJ2-2, with D uncertain. In germline, CDR1 is LNHDA, CDR2 SQIVND (reference sequence). The CDR3 spans 13 residues. Trimming removed 0 bases from V and 4 bases from J, with 3 bases in between. CDR3 residues: CASSIEGTGELFF. CDR3 in DNA: TGTGCCAGTAGTATAGAGGGCACCGGGGAGCTGTTTTTT.

Only one count was recorded for this clone. The rearrangement joins TRBV15 to TRBJ1-2, with 8 bases matching TRBD1. Trimming removed 3 bases from V and 2 bases from J; junction bases left unmatched: 5. The CDR3 sequence is 15 residues long. Germline values: CDR1 LNHNV, CDR2 YYDKDF (reference sequence). CDR3 loop: CATSRLDRANYGYTF. The CDR3 region has the DNA TGTGCCACCAGCAGGCTGGACAGGGCGAACTATGGCTACACCTTC.